This T cell receptor beta chain emerged from a study of breast tumors, draining lymph nodes, adjacent tissues. Findings and caveats of the study: Tumor TCR diversity was below lymph nodes but above nontumor tissue. Findings are consistent with lymph node origin and intratumoral expansion of most tumor T cells. Compared with basal-like, luminal-like tumors shared significantly more repertoire with nontumor tissue.

For this clonotype: No antigen is known for it.

Samples came from axillary lymph nodes draining the breast cancer. Germline assignment: CDR1 SEHNR and CDR2 FQNEAQ (reference sequence). This CDR3 comprises 16 residues. TCRdb fed the multiplex PCR reads into MiXCR, producing one record per CDR3 protein. The top ten hold 2.2% of the sample, which has approximately 130,000 distinct CDR3 sequences, about 20% seen once. Specimen: axillary lymph node tissue. The source is a female donor with breast cancer. Some clones in this sample may be carry-over from other donors' samples. The genes are TRBV7-9 and TRBJ2-3; D may be TRBD2 (6 bases). TRBJ2-5 explains the end of the DNA better; the J call may be wrong. The CDR3 region has the DNA TGTGCCAGCAGCCAAGAGGGCGGGGCATTTCAAGAGACCCAGTACTTC. This gives the protein CASSQEGGAFQETQYF.